This TCR beta chain derives from a study of T cell changes during pregnancy in multiple sclerosis. TCRdb's table, derived via immunoSEQ multiplex PCR, lists solely in-frame clones and lacks some. The data contain about 40,000 clones, 90% to 95% of them singletons. Trimming at V came to 3 bases and at J to 4 bases, leaving 3 bases not matched to a gene. CDR3 size: 15 residues. CDR1 is SGHRS, CDR2 YFSETQ, per germline. The clonotype originates from a female donor with multiple sclerosis, enrolled in a pregnancy study. The input for sequencing was CD8+ T cells from peripheral blood mononuclear cells, taken before pregnancy. This chain joins TRBV5-1 and TRBJ2-1, with TRBD2 matching over 11 bases. CDR3 in amino acids: CASSSTSGAYNEQFF. In nucleotides, the CDR3 is TGCGCCAGCAGCTCGACTAGCGGGGCGTACAATGAGCAGTTCTTC.